The 22 T cell receptor beta chains presented below share a single source sample, sequenced in a study of PD-1 blockade in classical Hodgkin lymphoma. All patients relapsed after autologous stem cell transplantation, and brentuximab vedotin exposure varied. Repertoires were generated with immunoSEQ multiplex PCR, while TCRdb's copy carries only in-frame clones and drops some. Found here are under 20,000 clones, about 81% of them singletons; the top ten hold under 7.5%. The material was peripheral blood mononuclear cells (PBMCs), obtained at baseline. Source of these receptors: a human donor with classical Hodgkin lymphoma.

The J gene is TRBJ1-1, the V gene TRBV6-5; D unresolved. CDR1 and CDR2 (germline): MNHEY, SVGAGI. This CDR3 is built from 15 residues. Trimming cost V 6 bases and J 0 bases, with 14 bases left between them. For the CDR3, the DNA is TGTGCCAGCAGCTACACCCGGTTCGTGAACACTGAAGCTTTCTTT. It is translated as CASSYTRFVNTEAFF.

This clone showed up just a few times. This chain joins TRBV6-4 and TRBJ2-2; D perhaps matches TRBD2 (6 bases). This CDR3 is 14 amino acids long. The germline V gene encodes CDR1 MRHNA and CDR2 SNTAGT. V gave up 0 bases and J gave up 6 bases, with 8 bases separating them. This CDR3 is CASSDSWGAGELFF. CDR3 in DNA: TGTGCCAGCAGTGACTCGTGGGGGGCCGGGGAGCTGTTTTTT.

The chain uses TRBV21-1 and TRBJ2-5. TRBV21-1 is shown as a pseudogene. The CDR3 has 15 amino acids. This CDR3 reads CASSKKGRVGETQYF. CDR3 DNA sequence: TGTGCCAGCAGCAAAAAGGGTCGGGTCGGGGAGACCCAGTACTTC.

The chain uses TRBV11-3 and TRBJ2-1, with 7 bases aligning to TRBD2. Trimming took 2 bases from V and 4 from J; bases not matched to a gene: 11. The CDR3 runs to 17 residues. Germline CDR1 is SGHNT and CDR2 is YENEEA. CDR3 sequence reads: CASSLNGWERGYNEQFF. In DNA, the CDR3 is TGTGCCAGCAGCTTAAACGGCTGGGAGCGGGGATACAATGAGCAGTTCTTC.

The chain uses TRBV7-3 and TRBJ2-1, with a possible D match to TRBD1 (6 bases). Germline V lookup: CDR1 SGHTA, CDR2 FQGTGA. V was pared by 2 bases and J by 3 bases, with 11 bases between. The CDR3 extends over 15 amino acids. CDR3 bases: TGTGCCAGCAGCTTAGACAGGAACTACTACAATGAGCAGTTCTTC. This encodes CASSLDRNYYNEQFF.

The rearrangement links TRBV7-9 to TRBJ1-4, with a weak D call TRBD1 (5 bases). The CDR3 runs to 16 residues. Germline CDR1 SEHNR, CDR2 FQNEAQ (reference sequence). V dropped 5 bases and J dropped 8 bases, with 21 bases sitting between them. This CDR3 reads CASSPRGGFGGEKLFF. The CDR3, as DNA: TGTGCCAGCAGCCCCCGCGGGGGTTTTGGGGGGGAAAAACTGTTTTTT.

The V gene is TRBV30, the J gene TRBJ1-5; D unclear. CDR1 is GTSNPN and CDR2 is SVGIG in the germline V gene (reference sequence). The germline V and J ends were trimmed by 2 bases and 7 bases, with 12 bases remaining between them. The CDR3 extends over 13 amino acids. CDR3 bases: TGTGCCTGGAGTTCAACAGTAGGGCAGCCCCAGCATTTT. Translated: CAWSSTVGQPQHF.

The chain is built from TRBV6-6 and TRBJ2-1; D remains unclear. Trimming removed 4 bases from V and 3 bases from J, with 10 bases in between. The CDR3 runs to 14 residues. Looked up from germline, CDR1 is MNHNY and CDR2 is SVGAGI (reference sequence). The CDR3 sequence: CASSSQWGYNEQFF. The CDR3 DNA sequence: TGTGCCAGCAGTTCGCAGTGGGGCTACAATGAGCAGTTCTTC.

The chain uses TRBV7-4 and TRBJ2-7; TRBD1 matches at 11 bases. CDR1 is SGHVT, CDR2 SQSDAQ, per germline. The CDR3 runs 15 residues. Losses at the gene ends were 6 bases for V and 0 bases for J; bases not matched to a gene: 4. CDR3 amino acids: CASRLGTGGSYEQYF. Here the CDR3 DNA reads TGTGCCAGCAGACTCGGGACAGGGGGCTCCTACGAGCAGTACTTC.

This sequence joins TRBV19 and TRBJ2-2; D ambiguous. CDR3 length: 14 residues. The germline V gene has CDR1 LNHDA and CDR2 SQIVND (reference sequence). The V and J ends lost 7 bases and 0 bases respectively, with 9 bases between them. The DNA for the CDR3 is TGTGCCAGTATCCGCAATTCGAACACCGGGGAGCTGTTTTTT. It codes for CASIRNSNTGELFF.

Only one count was recorded for this clone. The V gene is TRBV19, the J gene TRBJ2-7; 9 bases map to TRBD1. The CDR3 totals 12 residues. V shed 9 bases and J 9 bases; nucleotides not matched to a gene: 9. The germline gives CDR1 LNHDA, CDR2 SQIVND (reference sequence). CDR3 in amino acids: CASTDRGDGQYF. The CDR3 nucleotides read TGTGCCAGCACCGACAGGGGGGACGGGCAGTACTTC.

This clone has only one observation. The V and J genes are TRBV11-2 and TRBJ2-5; either TRBD1 or TRBD2 may supply D (5 bases each). V shed 4 bases and J shed 2 bases, with 14 bases lying between them. The V gene's germline CDR1 is SGHAT and CDR2 FQNNGV. This CDR3 is 15 amino acids long. CDR3 nucleotide sequence: TGTGCCAGCAGCTCCCCGGGACGAGGGCAAGAGACCCAGTACTTC. Translation: CASSSPGRGQETQYF.

The rearrangement joins TRBV7-9 to TRBJ2-7, with a weak D call TRBD1 (6 bases). V lost 5 bases to trimming and J lost 1 base, with 9 bases between them. Germline V CDR1 and CDR2: SEHNR, FQNEAQ (reference sequence). The CDR3 is made up of 13 amino acids. CDR3 sequence reads: CASSPGTSYEQYF. CDR3 bases: TGTGCCAGCAGCCCGGGGACATCCTACGAGCAGTACTTC. Full variable domain (rest looked up from reference TRBV7-9 and TRBJ2-7): DTGVSQNPRHKITKRGQNVTFRCDPISEHNRLYWYRQTLGQGPEFLTYFQNEAQLEKSRLLSDRFSAERPKGSFSTLEIQRTEQGDSAMYLCASSPGTSYEQYFGPGTRLTVT.

The V call is TRBV11-3, the J call TRBJ2-1; TRBD2 aligns across 7 bases. The CDR3 has 12 residues. CDR1 SGHNT and CDR2 YENEEA come from the germline V gene. The junction had 6 bases not matched to a gene; V was cut back by 1 base and J by 15 bases. The CDR3 DNA reads TGTGCCAGCAGCTTAGCGGGGGGACGGCGGTTCTTC. It specifies CASSLAGGRRFF.

The sample holds one count of this clone. For the CDR3, the DNA is TGTGCCTGGAGTCTGGGACAGCCCACAGATACGCAGTATTTT. Translated: CAWSLGQPTDTQYF. The gene calls are TRBV30 and TRBJ2-3; 7 bases match TRBD1. The V gene's germline CDR1 is GTSNPN and CDR2 SVGIG (reference sequence). CDR3 length equals 14 residues. The ends lost 2 bases at V and 2 bases at J; junction bases unmatched: 4.

This clone has just a few counts. The chain couples TRBV18 to TRBJ2-3; D possibly corresponds to TRBD2 (5 bases). CDR3 length equals 13 residues. CDR1 is KGHSH and CDR2 is LQKENI in the germline V gene. Deletions cut 4 bases from V and 5 bases from J, with 10 bases between. Here the CDR3 reads CASSLSRVDTQYF. CDR3 coding DNA: TGTGCCAGCTCACTATCGAGGGTAGATACGCAGTATTTT.

The chain has TRBV7-9 and TRBJ2-3, with D perhaps assigned TRBD1 or TRBD2 (6 bases each). This CDR3 has 16 amino acids. The V end was cut by 5 bases, the J end by 4 bases, with 19 bases between. Germline-derived CDR1 and CDR2 are SEHNR and FQNEAQ (reference sequence). The CDR3 DNA sequence: TGTGCCAGCAGCACCCATACAGGGCGGGAAGCAGATACGCAGTATTTT. Encoded protein: CASSTHTGREADTQYF. Filled out from reference TRBV7-9 and TRBJ2-3, the complete variable domain reads DTGVSQNPRHKITKRGQNVTFRCDPISEHNRLYWYRQTLGQGPEFLTYFQNEAQLEKSRLLSDRFSAERPKGSFSTLEIQRTEQGDSAMYLCASSTHTGREADTQYFGPGTRLTVL.

This clone came up once. The V call is TRBV7-9, the J call TRBJ2-1; 7 bases line up with TRBD1. The V gene end was trimmed by 4 bases and the J gene end by 10 bases; junction bases not matched to a gene: 16. CDR1 is SEHNR and CDR2 is FQNEAQ in the germline V gene (reference sequence). The CDR3 has 16 amino acids. Here the CDR3 reads CASSSPPSTGTEEQFF. In nucleotides, the CDR3 is TGTGCCAGCAGCTCCCCCCCCTCGACAGGGACGGAGGAGCAGTTCTTC.

This chain links TRBV7-9 with TRBJ2-1; a possible D gene is TRBD1 (5 bases). The CDR3 spans 16 residues. V lost 1 base, J lost 2 bases, and 12 bases lay in between. The germline V gene encodes CDR1 SEHNR and CDR2 FQNEAQ (reference sequence). The CDR3 loop reads CASSLGQSNPYNEQFF. The CDR3 bases are TGTGCCAGCAGCTTAGGACAGTCGAACCCCTACAATGAGCAGTTCTTC.

This chain uses TRBV6-6 with TRBJ2-4; D may match TRBD1 or TRBD2 (5 bases each). The CDR3 covers 16 residues. Per germline, CDR1 MNHNY and CDR2 SVGAGI (reference sequence). V was cut by 1 base and J by 4 bases, with 14 bases left in between. This CDR3 is CASSYLGRESKNIQYF. CDR3 DNA: TGTGCCAGCAGTTACTTGGGCAGGGAGTCAAAAAACATTCAGTACTTC.

The V gene is TRBV6-4, the J gene TRBJ1-5, with 7 bases identical to TRBD1. Unmatched junction bases numbered 5, after V lost 5 bases and J lost 7 bases. There are 13 residues in the CDR3. From germline, CDR1 is MRHNA and CDR2 SNTAGT. As DNA, the CDR3 is TGTGCCAGCAGTCCAGGGGGAGGCCAGCCCCAGCATTTT. Translation: CASSPGGGQPQHF.

The V gene is TRBV18, the J gene TRBJ2-6, with D tentatively TRBD1 (6 bases). In germline, CDR1 is KGHSH, CDR2 LQKENI. Trimming removed 5 bases from V and 4 bases from J, with 9 bases in between. There are 14 residues in the CDR3. DNA of the CDR3: TGTGCCAGCTCAACCCAGGGGGGGGCCAACGTCCTGACTTTC. Translated, it gives CASSTQGGANVLTF.